This T cell receptor (beta chain) was observed in a study of T cell changes during pregnancy in multiple sclerosis. V lost 6 bases to trimming and J lost 0 bases; unmatched junction nucleotides: 14. This CDR3 region has 19 residues. The V gene's germline CDR1 is LNHDA and CDR2 SQIVND (reference sequence). Generated by immunoSEQ multiplex PCR, the TCRdb table keeps only in-frame clones and is missing some. Here the sample spans roughly 40,000 clones, roughly nine tenths being singletons. The chain links TRBV19 to TRBJ2-1, with 10 bases fitting TRBD2. The sequence derives from a female donor with multiple sclerosis, enrolled in a pregnancy study. The material sequenced was CD4+ T cells from peripheral blood mononuclear cells, taken before pregnancy. The CDR3 sequence is CASRSGLAGELSSYNEQFF. The CDR3, as DNA: TGTGCCAGTAGGTCTGGGCTAGCGGGGGAACTGAGCTCCTACAATGAGCAGTTCTTC.